This T cell receptor beta chain was captured in a study of shared clonotypes between healthy human individuals. Assay execution took place at the deep level. Some clones are missing from TCRdb's copy, which holds only in-frame ones; the method was immunoSEQ multiplex PCR. The sample includes approximately 2.1 million clones, approximately 93% seen only once; the top ten take 0.39%. General observations from the study: Among donors, the sharing of clonotypes was expected to be influenced by sequencing depth.

On this clone: Its antigen is still unknown.

This receptor was obtained from a man aged 18 to 35 in good health. Some clones in this sample may be carry-over from other donors' samples. Sample: naive CD4+ T cells from PBMCs. Sample subset: CD45RA+ positively selected.

CDR3 sequence reads: CSVTFTSTWIRSSYEQYF. The CDR3, as DNA: TGCAGCGTTACCTTTACTTCAACCTGGATCCGAAGCTCCTACGAGCAGTACTTC. This rearrangement joins TRBV29-1 to TRBJ2-7; D unresolved. The CDR3 is 18 residues long. V shed 5 bases and J shed 0 bases, with 26 bases lying between them. Germline assignment: CDR1 SQVTM and CDR2 ANQGSEA.